One sample yielded the 11 T cell receptor beta chains listed below, sequenced in a study of cytomegalovirus exposure and HLA in healthy donors. TCRdb's table, derived via immunoSEQ multiplex PCR, lists solely in-frame clones and lacks some. The sample records more than 300,000 clones, roughly 88% being singletons. Sequencing was carried out using PBMCs. The receptors originated from a woman under 30 in good health and CMV-seronegative.

This clone was counted once. This rearrangement joins TRBV21-1 to TRBJ2-7; the D call in the table, TRBD1, was not verified against the DNA. TRBV21-1 is an annotated pseudogene. This CDR3 is 18 amino acids long. CDR3 in DNA: TGTGCCAGCAGCAAACGAAGGGGGACAGGGGGCGAGTCCTACGAGCAGTACTTC. Residues: CASSKRRGTGGESYEQYF.

The chain carries TRBV7-9 and TRBJ1-1; 7 nucleotides match TRBD1. The V and J ends lost 5 bases and 3 bases, in that order; junction bases with no gene match: 9. The length of the CDR3 is 15 residues. Germline CDR1 and CDR2: SEHNR and FQNEAQ (reference sequence). CDR3 DNA: TGTGCCAGCAGCCCAAATACAGGGGTGGACACTGAAGCTTTCTTT. This sequence encodes CASSPNTGVDTEAFF.

The V call is TRBV6-5, the J call TRBJ2-1; 9 nucleotides align to TRBD2. Germline CDR1 and CDR2: MNHEY and SVGAGI. The CDR3 contains 14 residues. V shed 6 bases and J 4 bases; nucleotides not matched to a gene: 4. In DNA form, the CDR3 reads TGTGCCAGCAGGCGGGGGGGCCGTTACAATGAGCAGTTCTTC. As protein: CASRRGGRYNEQFF.

Here the CDR3 DNA reads TGTGCCAGCAGTGTTGGAGGGAAGGGCTATGGCTACACCTTC. This sequence encodes CASSVGGKGYGYTF. This rearrangement joins TRBV2 to TRBJ1-2; D not certain. CDR1 is SNHLY and CDR2 is FYNNEI in the germline V gene. The CDR3 has 14 residues. V gave up 4 bases and J gave up 4 bases, with 13 bases separating them.

The rearrangement joins TRBV4-1 to TRBJ2-1, with a weak D call TRBD2 (5 bases). The CDR3 is 14 residues long. Per germline, CDR1 MGHRA and CDR2 YSYEKL. Trimming pared 0 bases from V and 7 bases from J, leaving 10 bases between. The CDR3 DNA follows: TGCGCCAGCAGCCAAGAAAGGGAGCTGAATGAGCAGTTCTTC. This translates into CASSQERELNEQFF.

V and J are TRBV10-2 and TRBJ1-5; TRBD1 matches at 9 bases. This CDR3 has 13 residues. CDR1 is WSHSY and CDR2 is SAAADI in the germline V gene. Trimming at V came to 3 bases and at J to 6 bases, leaving 0 bases not matched to a gene. The CDR3 DNA reads TGCGCCAGCAGTGAACAGGGGGCTCAGCCCCAGCATTTT. It codes for CASSEQGAQPQHF.

The CDR3 DNA reads as TGCGCCAGCAGTGATCCGGGCGGGGAGCTGTTTTTT. Translation: CASSDPGGELFF. The chain employs TRBV10-2 and TRBJ2-2; D is unclear. Trimming took off 3 bases at V and 7 bases at J, with 6 bases between the two ends. The CDR3 consists of 12 residues. The germline gives CDR1 WSHSY, CDR2 SAAADI.

The rearrangement uses TRBV28 and TRBJ2-7; 7 positions match TRBD1. V lost 5 bases and J lost 2; bases outside the gene matches: 6. The length of the CDR3 is 14 residues. Germline CDR1 MDHEN, CDR2 SYDVKM. CDR3 protein: CASSETGTAYEQYF. The DNA for the CDR3 is TGTGCCAGCAGTGAAACCGGGACAGCCTACGAGCAGTACTTC.

The chain employs TRBV6-5 and TRBJ2-7, with TRBD2 matching over 11 bases. CDR3 length: 15 residues. Germline V gene lookup returns CDR1 MNHEY and CDR2 SVGAGI. V shed 5 bases, J shed 3 bases, and the junction held 6 bases outside the gene matches. CDR3 sequence (DNA): TGTGCCAGCAGTCGGCCCGGGACTAGCGGCTACGAGCAGTACTTC. Translation gives CASSRPGTSGYEQYF.

In nucleotides, the CDR3 is TGTGCCAGCAGCTTAGGGGGGGAGGCAGAGACCCAGTACTTC. Its protein product is CASSLGGEAETQYF. V usage is TRBV5-6 and J usage is TRBJ2-5, with a weak D call TRBD2 (7 bases). The ends were cut back, 2 bases at V and 4 bases at J, with 12 bases in the middle. CDR1 is SGHDT, CDR2 YYEEEE, per germline. This CDR3 region has 14 residues. Full variable domain (rest looked up from reference TRBV5-6 and TRBJ2-5): DAGVTQSPTHLIKTRGQQVTLRCSPKSGHDTVSWYQQALGQGPQFIFQYYEEEERQRGNFPDRFSGHQFPNYSSELNVNALLLGDSALYLCASSLGGEAETQYFGPGTRLLVL.

V gene TRBV7-9 combines with J gene TRBJ2-7; 7 nucleotides align to TRBD1. After removal of 5 bases from V and 0 bases from J, the junction contained 10 bases not matched to a gene. Germline CDR1 reads SEHNR; CDR2 reads FQNEAQ (reference sequence). The CDR3 extends over 16 amino acids. In DNA form, the CDR3 reads TGTGCCAGCAGCCGAAAAGGGGGCTTAAGCTCCTACGAGCAGTACTTC. As protein: CASSRKGGLSSYEQYF.